This T cell receptor (beta chain) originates from a study of blood T cell repertoires in COVID-19. Study-level background: Nucleic acid was either cDNA or gDNA, and it came from T cells, B-cell-depleted T cells, or PBMCs.

Germline CDR1 and CDR2: MNHEY and SVGEGT. The CDR3 runs to 15 residues. V was pared by 5 bases and J by 4 bases, with 6 bases of the junction left unmatched. Enrolled through a virtual design, the participants were between roughly 18 and 90 years of age and came from under 25 US areas. Data came from immunoSEQ multiplex PCR; TCRdb stores just in-frame clones and leaves some out. Of about 140,000 clones listed, almost 80% are singletons. The TCR originated in a woman between 50 and 59 years old who had recovered from COVID-19. V usage is TRBV6-2 or TRBV6-3 and J usage is TRBJ2-1; 9 bases align to TRBD2. The sequencing input was PBMCs or T cells enriched from blood (not recorded which). The CDR3 coding sequence is TGTGCCAGCAGTGCCGGGACTAGCCATTACAATGAGCAGTTCTTC. Protein product: CASSAGTSHYNEQFF.